A single sample gave rise to the 27 T cell receptor beta chains below, sequenced in a study of OX40 agonist ivuxolimab in advanced cancers. Measured with immunoSEQ multiplex PCR; TCRdb has only the in-frame clones, and not every one. The sample gives approximately 58,000 clones, roughly 77% of which show up once; 1% to 1.5% is in the top ten. This specimen consisted of CD4+ or CD8+ T cells sorted from blood, obtained in a trial of the OX40 agonist ivuxolimab. The receptors come from an adult with an advanced solid tumor such as melanoma, head and neck, liver or kidney cancer.

The genes are TRBV5-1 and TRBJ2-7, with 7 bases that match TRBD1. The V segment lost 0 bases and the J segment 2 bases; nucleotides outside the gene matches: 2. The germline V gene has CDR1 SGHRS and CDR2 YFSETQ. There are 14 residues in the CDR3. CDR3 region: CASSLGDSTYEQYF. For the CDR3, the DNA is TGCGCCAGCAGCTTGGGGGACAGTACCTACGAGCAGTACTTC.

V is TRBV9 and J is TRBJ2-2; D is unclear. V lost 3 bases, J lost 3 bases, and 12 bases lay in between. Germline V gene lookup returns CDR1 SGDLS and CDR2 YYNGEE. The CDR3 totals 15 residues. The CDR3 sequence: CASSAGALDTGELFF. In DNA form, the CDR3 reads TGTGCCAGCAGCGCAGGTGCTTTGGACACCGGGGAGCTGTTTTTT.

The chain recombines TRBV19 with TRBJ2-1; D is ambiguous. The germline V and J ends were trimmed by 4 bases and 4 bases, with 8 bases remaining between them. Germline V CDR1 and CDR2: LNHDA, SQIVND (reference sequence). The CDR3 consists of 13 residues. CDR3 DNA sequence: TGTGCCAGTAGTACATACTTATACAATGAGCAGTTCTTC. Translation gives CASSTYLYNEQFF.

The chain combines TRBV12-2 with TRBJ1-5; TRBD1, the table's D call, was not compared with the DNA. TRBV12-2 constitutes a pseudogene. The CDR3 runs 15 residues. The CDR3 DNA reads TGTGCAAGTCGCTTAGTACGTGCAGGGTGTCAGCCCCAGCATTTT. This sequence encodes CASRLVRAGCQPQHF.

V gene TRBV5-4 combines with J gene TRBJ2-3, with no clear D. CDR3 length: 13 residues. Trimming removed 3 bases at V and 3 bases at J, with 8 bases between. Germline loops: CDR1 SGHNT, CDR2 YYREEE (reference sequence). CDR3: CASSYWKTDTQYF. The CDR3 nucleotides are TGTGCCAGCAGCTACTGGAAGACAGATACGCAGTATTTT.

This clone was seen a handful of times. The chain employs TRBV19 and TRBJ1-1; possibly TRBD1 for D (5 bases). The CDR3 has 14 amino acids. Trimming removed 1 base at V and 5 bases at J, with 11 bases between. CDR1 LNHDA and CDR2 SQIVND come from the germline V gene (reference sequence). CDR3 nucleotide sequence: TGTGCCAGTAGTATAGCCCGGAGGGGAACTGAAGCTTTCTTT. Amino acid sequence: CASSIARRGTEAFF.

The chain uses TRBV10-3 and TRBJ2-5, with 15 nucleotides matching TRBD2. CDR3 length equals 17 residues. The J segment lost 6 bases and the V segment lost 4 bases, leaving 9 bases of the junction unmatched. Germline-derived CDR1 and CDR2 are ENHRY and SYGVKD. CDR3 sequence: CAISARTSGGVGKTQYF. In DNA form, the CDR3 reads TGTGCCATCAGTGCTAGGACTAGCGGGGGGGTCGGAAAGACCCAGTACTTC.

The chain couples TRBV4-1 to TRBJ2-5, with TRBD2 identical over 8 bases. The CDR3 loop spans 17 amino acids. V was clipped by 4 bases and J by 0 bases; unmatched bases: 10. Looked up from germline, CDR1 is MGHRA and CDR2 is YSYEKL. CDR3 DNA: TGCGCCAGCAGCCCCATCGGGAGCGGGGGCTACCAAGAGACCCAGTACTTC. Translating gives CASSPIGSGGYQETQYF.

The CDR3 loop reads CASSLGGNGQARLFF. The CDR3 DNA is TGTGCCAGCAGCTTAGGGGGGAACGGACAGGCTCGACTGTTTTTT. This chain uses TRBV5-4 with TRBJ1-4; 7 bases agree with TRBD1. Germline V lookup: CDR1 SGHNT, CDR2 YYREEE (reference sequence). Germline trimming cut 2 bases from V and 13 bases from J; bases unmatched to any gene: 14. CDR3 length: 15 residues. The whole variable domain, remainder taken from reference TRBV5-4 and TRBJ1-4, is ETGVTQSPTHLIKTRGQQVTLRCSSQSGHNTVSWYQQALGQGPQFIFQYYREEENGRGNFPPRFSGLQFPNYSSELNVNALELDDSALYLCASSLGGNGQARLFFGSGTQLSVL.

This rearrangement joins TRBV30 to TRBJ1-1; D not resolved. CDR1 and CDR2 (germline): GTSNPN, SVGIG (reference sequence). The V end was cut by 4 bases, the J end by 0 bases, with 6 bases between. The CDR3 loop spans 12 amino acids. The CDR3 loop reads CAWNRMNTEAFF. Written as DNA, the CDR3 is TGTGCCTGGAACAGAATGAACACTGAAGCTTTCTTT.

V usage is TRBV19 and J usage is TRBJ2-1, with D perhaps matching TRBD2 (6 bases). The CDR3 extends over 14 amino acids. Germline V lookup: CDR1 LNHDA, CDR2 SQIVND (reference sequence). Trimming took off 3 bases at V and 9 bases at J, with 15 bases between the two ends. This CDR3 is CASSMGLGRGEQFF. In DNA form, the CDR3 reads TGTGCCAGTAGTATGGGACTGGGGCGGGGTGAGCAGTTCTTC.

Here the CDR3 DNA reads TGTGCCAGCAGTTACTTCGGCGGCAGTAGCACAGATACGCAGTATTTT. Translating gives CASSYFGGSSTDTQYF. The V call is TRBV6-6, the J call TRBJ2-3; the D is unclear. The CDR3 runs to 16 residues. Germline V lookup: CDR1 MNHNY, CDR2 SVGAGI (reference sequence). Trimming removed 1 base from V and 0 bases from J, with 11 bases in between.

This rearrangement joins TRBV18 to TRBJ2-1; either TRBD1 or TRBD2 may supply D (5 bases each). The ends were cut back, 3 bases at V and 10 bases at J, with 22 bases in the middle. The germline V gene has CDR1 KGHSH and CDR2 LQKENI. This CDR3 has 16 residues. For the CDR3, the DNA is TGTGCCAGCTCACCGTTAGGGGTTGGGGGTACAGAGGAGCAGTTCTTC. Encoded protein: CASSPLGVGGTEEQFF.

A single count supports this clone. At one end, the junction sequence differs from germline, possibly due to a read error. V is TRBV6-5 and J is TRBJ2-7; 10 bases line up with TRBD1. The germline V gene has CDR1 MNHEY and CDR2 SVGAGI. The CDR3 sequence is 15 residues long. The DNA for the CDR3 is TGTGCCATCAGTGCTCCGGGACAGGGGACCTACGAGCAGTACTTC. Amino acid sequence: CAISAPGQGTYEQYF.

The chain recombines TRBV30 with TRBJ2-3; 12 nucleotides agree with TRBD2. Germline loops: CDR1 GTSNPN, CDR2 SVGIG (reference sequence). The CDR3 runs 15 residues. The trim removed 4 bases at V and 6 bases at J, leaving 8 bases unmatched. Here the CDR3 DNA reads TGTGCCTGGACCAAGACTAGCGGGAGCTCCGATACGCAGTATTTT. It translates to CAWTKTSGSSDTQYF.

V gene TRBV4-1 combines with J gene TRBJ2-3, with 9 nucleotides matching TRBD1. This CDR3 spans 16 amino acids. Germline CDR1 is MGHRA and CDR2 is YSYEKL. J lost 6 bases, V lost 3 bases, and 10 bases had no gene match. CDR3 protein: CASSQDRGGGFDTQYF. In nucleotides, the CDR3 is TGCGCCAGCAGCCAGGACAGGGGCGGCGGGTTTGATACGCAGTATTTT.

The chain carries TRBV9 and TRBJ1-5; 7 bases align to TRBD1. Losses at the gene ends were 3 bases for V and 2 bases for J; bases not matched to a gene: 2. Germline V gene data show CDR1 as SGDLS and CDR2 as YYNGEE. The CDR3 has 14 amino acids. CDR3 loop: CASSGTGGNQPQHF. In DNA, the CDR3 is TGTGCCAGCAGCGGGACAGGTGGCAATCAGCCCCAGCATTTT.

The gene calls are TRBV10-2 and TRBJ2-7; D unresolved. The CDR3 is 13 residues long. The V gene lost 8 bases and the J gene lost 2 bases, with 13 bases spanning the gap. Germline V gene sequence: CDR1 WSHSY, CDR2 SAAADI. The CDR3 loop is CASGRGSPYEQYF. The CDR3 DNA reads as TGCGCCAGCGGGCGAGGCTCCCCCTACGAGCAGTACTTC.

This chain links TRBV7-2 with TRBJ2-7, with unresolved D. The CDR3 contains 13 residues. Germline values: CDR1 SGHTA, CDR2 FQGNSA. The ends were cut back, 2 bases at V and 7 bases at J, with 12 bases in the middle. The CDR3 sequence is CASSLYIGREQYF. In nucleotides, the CDR3 is TGTGCCAGCAGCTTATATATAGGCAGGGAGCAGTACTTC.

This chain uses TRBV9 with TRBJ2-5; a possible D gene is TRBD2 (5 bases). The CDR3 spans 15 residues. The germline CDR1 and CDR2 sequences are SGDLS and YYNGEE. V dropped 3 bases and J dropped 7 bases, with 19 bases sitting between them. The CDR3 region is CASSETLDWRGTQYF. The CDR3 DNA follows: TGTGCCAGCAGCGAGACATTGGACTGGCGCGGGACCCAGTACTTC.

The chain recombines TRBV2 with TRBJ2-1; tentatively, D is TRBD1 (5 bases). Trimming removed 7 bases at V and 6 bases at J, with 25 bases between. From germline, CDR1 is SNHLY and CDR2 FYNNEI. The CDR3 loop spans 17 amino acids. The CDR3 DNA sequence: TGTGCCAGCACCACATTAGGGGTCCTACGTTCACGCAATGAGCAGTTCTTC. This translates into CASTTLGVLRSRNEQFF.

The sample holds one count of this clone. The chain uses TRBV5-4 and TRBJ2-2, with TRBD1 matching over 10 bases. This CDR3 contains 16 residues. Germline CDR1 and CDR2: SGHNT and YYREEE (reference sequence). After removal of 4 bases from V and 7 bases from J, the junction contained 10 bases not matched to a gene. DNA for the CDR3: TGTGCCAGCAGCCCCCCGGGACAGGGGATGGGCGGGGAGCTGTTTTTT. Encoded protein: CASSPPGQGMGGELFF.

This sequence joins TRBV5-1 and TRBJ1-1; D is uncertain. The germline gives CDR1 SGHRS, CDR2 YFSETQ. The CDR3 length is 14 residues. V dropped 6 bases and J dropped 4 bases, with 16 bases sitting between them. The CDR3 sequence is CASTSALEGTEAFF. The CDR3 nucleotides read TGCGCCAGCACTTCCGCTTTAGAAGGCACTGAAGCTTTCTTT.

J is TRBJ2-5 and V is TRBV15; D is perhaps TRBD1 or TRBD2 (5 bases each). V dropped 9 bases and J dropped 0 bases, with 17 bases sitting between them. This CDR3 spans 15 amino acids. The germline V gene encodes CDR1 LNHNV and CDR2 YYDKDF (reference sequence). The chain's CDR3 is CATSDPGRNQETQYF. The CDR3 DNA sequence: TGTGCCACGAGCGATCCGGGACGGAACCAAGAGACCCAGTACTTC.

V is TRBV29-1 and J is TRBJ2-5; 8 bases are a match to TRBD2. V was clipped by 7 bases and J by 5 bases; unmatched bases: 9. Per germline, CDR1 SQVTM and CDR2 ANQGSEA. The CDR3 loop spans 13 amino acids. This CDR3 reads CSAPGVAGETQYF. CDR3 bases: TGCAGCGCCCCCGGGGTAGCGGGGGAGACCCAGTACTTC.

The genes are TRBV7-8 and TRBJ1-5; 7 nucleotides match TRBD1. Germline lookup yields CDR1 SGHVS and CDR2 FQNEAQ. This CDR3 is built from 17 residues. J gave up 4 bases and V 5 bases, and 14 bases lay outside the gene matches. The CDR3: CASSRGQAKLENQPQHF. The CDR3 DNA follows: TGTGCCAGCAGCCGCGGACAGGCGAAATTGGAAAATCAGCCCCAGCATTTT.

This clone was counted a few times. This chain uses TRBV2 with TRBJ2-1, with 9 bases aligning to TRBD1. V was pared by 1 base and J by 8 bases, with 9 bases of the junction left unmatched. The CDR3 is 16 residues long. The germline V gene encodes CDR1 SNHLY and CDR2 FYNNEI. CDR3 bases: TGTGCCAGCAGTGAAGATTGGACAGGGGCTTGGTATGAGCAGTTCTTC. Its protein product is CASSEDWTGAWYEQFF.